The 32 T cell receptor beta chains reported below all come from one sample, sequenced in a study of T cells in Graves' hyperthyroidism and ophthalmopathy. From RNA transcripts, TCR beta CDR3 regions were amplified. The TCR CDR3 first-round RT-PCR relied on the HTBI primer set. TCRdb ran MiXCR on the multiplex PCR reads and lists one entry per CDR3 protein. This table has 300,000 to 400,000 distinct CDR3 sequences, 21% appearing once. Source material: blood. These receptors originate from a woman in her forties or fifties with Graves' hyperthyroidism.

This clonotype was picked up many times. This chain's CDR3 is CASSDRGTRGTDTQYF. CDR3 DNA: TGTGCCAGCAGTGACAGAGGGACTCGAGGCACAGATACGCAGTATTTT. V is TRBV6-1 and J is TRBJ2-3; tentatively, D is TRBD2 (6 bases). CDR3 length: 16 residues. The V end lost 3 bases, the J end lost 1 base, and 14 bases lay between the germline ends. The germline V gene has CDR1 MNHNS and CDR2 SASEGT.

The chain carries TRBV20-1 and TRBJ1-2, with TRBD1 matching over 10 bases. V lost 6 bases to trimming and J lost 6 bases; unmatched junction nucleotides: 13. CDR1 and CDR2 from the germline V gene are DFQATT and SNEGSKA (reference sequence). This CDR3 has 15 amino acids. The CDR3 sequence: CSAPFLGQGGDGYTF. DNA for the CDR3: TGCAGTGCCCCGTTCCTCGGACAGGGGGGAGATGGCTACACCTTC.

This clonotype was recorded at least ten times. The J gene is TRBJ1-5, the V gene TRBV28, with D unclear. CDR1 is MDHEN, CDR2 SYDVKM, per germline. The CDR3 spans 15 residues. Trimming took off 4 bases at V and 0 bases at J, with 10 bases between the two ends. The CDR3 loop is CASSSIQTSNQPQHF. The CDR3 coding sequence is TGTGCCAGCAGTTCAATACAGACTAGCAATCAGCCCCAGCATTTT.

This clonotype was observed at least ten times. The chain has TRBV3-1 and TRBJ2-3, with 8 bases matching TRBD2. Germline trimming cut 4 bases from V and 1 base from J; bases unmatched to any gene: 7. The CDR3 is 16 residues long. Germline CDR1 is LGHDT and CDR2 is YNNKEL (reference sequence). The CDR3 DNA follows: TGTGCCAGCAGCCCCCTAGGTAGCGGGGGCACAGATACGCAGTATTTT. This sequence encodes CASSPLGSGGTDTQYF.

This chain connects TRBV2 to TRBJ2-3; D unresolved. The CDR3 totals 15 residues. V lost 2 bases, J lost 4 bases, and 13 bases lay in between. CDR1 and CDR2 from the germline V gene are SNHLY and FYNNEI. CDR3 in DNA: TGTGCCAGCAGTGAACTGTCGGCAGTCGCAGATACGCAGTATTTT. It yields the protein CASSELSAVADTQYF.

This clonotype was counted a few times. The chain links TRBV4-1 to TRBJ1-1; D is unclear. Germline CDR1 reads MGHRA; CDR2 reads YSYEKL. The V and J ends lost 4 bases and 6 bases respectively, with 24 bases between them. The CDR3 runs 17 residues. CDR3 in amino acids: CASSPPYNDAGKPEAFF. In DNA, the CDR3 is TGCGCCAGCAGCCCGCCTTATAATGATGCGGGTAAACCTGAAGCTTTCTTT.

This clonotype appeared many times. V usage is TRBV28 and J usage is TRBJ2-3; 11 bases match TRBD1. V was clipped by 3 bases and J by 4 bases; unmatched bases: 3. The CDR3 extends over 15 amino acids. The germline CDR1 and CDR2 sequences are MDHEN and SYDVKM. The CDR3 region has the DNA TGTGCCAGCAGTTTCGGGACAGGGGGGGCAGATACGCAGTATTTT. Protein product: CASSFGTGGADTQYF.

On this clonotype itself: One end of the junction is discordant with germline, which a read error may explain. The J gene is TRBJ2-2, the V gene TRBV7-7; perhaps TRBD2 as D (6 bases). This CDR3 has 15 residues. From germline, CDR1 is SSHAT and CDR2 FNYEAQ (reference sequence). For the CDR3, the DNA is TGTGCTAGCAGCTTACTAGCTTCGAACACCGGGGAGCTGTTTTTT. As protein: CASSLLASNTGELFF.

Ten or more counts support this clonotype. CDR3: CASRLTGGPYEQYF. The CDR3 DNA reads TGTGCCAGCAGGCTTACAGGGGGCCCCTACGAGCAGTACTTC. The V call is TRBV28, the J call TRBJ2-7, with TRBD1 matching 9 bases. The length of the CDR3 is 14 residues. Germline values: CDR1 MDHEN, CDR2 SYDVKM. V dropped 6 bases and J dropped 2; count of bases not matched to a gene: 5.

The chain couples TRBV6-1 to TRBJ2-1; 7 nucleotides align to TRBD1. Germline trimming cut 6 bases from V and 4 bases from J; bases unmatched to any gene: 9. Germline CDR1 and CDR2: MNHNS and SASEGT. CDR3 length: 15 amino acids. The CDR3 DNA reads as TGTGCCAGCAGCATCGGACAGGAGGCGTACAATGAGCAGTTCTTC. Translation gives CASSIGQEAYNEQFF.

Many counts were recorded for this clonotype. It may be a read error: a sequence one base away is much more abundant. The J gene is TRBJ2-1, the V gene TRBV3-1; D may be TRBD1 (6 bases). Germline lookup yields CDR1 LGHDT and CDR2 YNNKEL (reference sequence). The CDR3 is 12 amino acids. CDR3 coding DNA: TGTGCCGGCAGGGAAGGGGGAAATGAGCAGTTCTTC. Translation gives CAGREGGNEQFF.

This clonotype was counted ten times or more. This chain links TRBV30 with TRBJ2-3, with 10 bases lining up with TRBD2. Unmatched junction bases numbered 2, after V lost 2 bases and J lost 3 bases. The germline V gene has CDR1 GTSNPN and CDR2 SVGIG (reference sequence). The CDR3 is 14 residues long. The CDR3 region has the DNA TGTGCCTGGAGTCCGACTAGCGGGACAGATACGCAGTATTTT. Protein sequence: CAWSPTSGTDTQYF.

This clonotype has a handful of counts. This rearrangement joins TRBV29-1 to TRBJ1-3; no clear D gene. Trimming cost V 4 bases and J 2 bases, with 9 bases left between them. Germline V lookup: CDR1 SQVTM, CDR2 ANQGSEA. CDR3 length: 13 residues. CDR3 nucleotides: TGCAGCGTTGGTACGGTTCCTGGAAACACCATATATTTT. Amino acids: CSVGTVPGNTIYF.

This clonotype was observed many times. V usage is TRBV12-3 or TRBV12-4 and J usage is TRBJ1-1; D perhaps matches TRBD1 (6 bases). V was clipped by 5 bases and J by 1 base, with 17 bases between them. The CDR3 length is 16 residues. CDR3 DNA: TGTGCCAGCAGTCCGCAGAGGGGGGTTGGGAACACTGAAGCTTTCTTT. Translation: CASSPQRGVGNTEAFF.

CDR3 loop: CASSLAGEGAYEQYF. The CDR3 coding sequence is TGTGCCAGCAGCTTGGCGGGGGAAGGAGCCTACGAGCAGTACTTC. The V gene is TRBV7-9, the J gene TRBJ2-7, with TRBD2 matching 7 bases. The CDR3 runs to 15 residues. From germline, CDR1 is SEHNR and CDR2 FQNEAQ (reference sequence). The junction had 7 bases not matched to a gene; V was cut back by 3 bases and J by 2 bases.

This clonotype has only a few counts. The chain links TRBV15 to TRBJ1-3; a possible D gene is TRBD1 (6 bases). The CDR3 is 15 residues long. Germline CDR1 and CDR2: LNHNV and YYDKDF (reference sequence). The germline V and J ends were trimmed by 5 bases and 4 bases, with 15 bases remaining between them. As DNA, the CDR3 is TGTGCCACCAGCTCGTCTACAGGGAGGGGAAACACCATATATTTT. Amino acids: CATSSSTGRGNTIYF.

This clonotype was seen at least ten times. The gene calls are TRBV24-1 and TRBJ2-7, with D hard to call. V lost 4 bases and J lost 2, with 8 bases in between. Germline assignment: CDR1 KGHDR and CDR2 SFDVKD. The length of the CDR3 is 13 residues. CDR3 residues: CATSEGGAYEQYF. The CDR3, as DNA: TGTGCCACCAGTGAGGGCGGAGCCTACGAGCAGTACTTC.

In this sample, this clonotype turned up many times. This chain links TRBV7-9 with TRBJ1-4; 11 positions match TRBD1. The V gene end was trimmed by 5 bases and the J gene end by 8 bases; junction bases not matched to a gene: 7. The CDR3 is made up of 15 amino acids. Per germline, CDR1 SEHNR and CDR2 FQNEAQ (reference sequence). As DNA, the CDR3 is TGTGCCAGCAGCGCCGGGACAGGGGGGCCGGAAAAACTGTTTTTT. Translated: CASSAGTGGPEKLFF.

This clonotype was seen at least ten times. V usage is TRBV28 and J usage is TRBJ1-1; no firm D call. This CDR3 contains 13 residues. Deletions cut 2 bases from V and 5 bases from J, with 9 bases between. Germline loops: CDR1 MDHEN, CDR2 SYDVKM. The CDR3 region is CASSLLGRTEAFF. The CDR3 bases are TGTGCCAGCAGTTTACTCGGACGTACTGAAGCTTTCTTT.

This clonotype has just a few counts. This could be a read error, since a much larger clone is one nucleotide away. DNA of the CDR3: TGTGCCAGCAGTTACCGGGCTGGCTACACCTTC. Its translation is CASSYRAGYTF. The rearrangement uses TRBV6-9 and TRBJ1-2; D is undetermined. Germline CDR1 reads MNHGY; CDR2 reads SVAAGI. Trimming left V 3 bases short and J 7 bases short, with 6 bases between. The CDR3 length is 11 residues.

This clonotype was detected many times. This sequence joins TRBV2 and TRBJ2-2, with 8 bases identical to TRBD2. Germline loops: CDR1 SNHLY, CDR2 FYNNEI. The CDR3 runs 16 residues. V lost 5 bases and J lost 1; bases outside the gene matches: 6. The chain's CDR3 is CASSPNSGGNTGELFF. The CDR3 DNA reads TGTGCCAGCAGTCCTAACAGCGGGGGGAACACCGGGGAGCTGTTTTTT.

The gene calls are TRBV27 and TRBJ1-1; 11 bases line up with TRBD1. CDR1 is MNHEY, CDR2 SMNVEV, per germline (reference sequence). Trimming at V came to 0 bases and at J to 1 base, leaving 7 bases not matched to a gene. The CDR3 runs 18 residues. This chain's CDR3 is CASSLSSWTGGGNTEAFF. The CDR3 bases are TGTGCCAGCAGTTTATCGTCATGGACAGGGGGCGGGAACACTGAAGCTTTCTTT.

The rearrangement joins TRBV12-3 or TRBV12-4 to TRBJ2-5; 8 positions match TRBD1. The CDR3 runs to 14 residues. V shed 5 bases and J 7 bases; nucleotides not matched to a gene: 9. The CDR3 DNA reads TGTGCCAGCAGTCAGGACAGGGCCGAGTGGACCCAGTACTTC. Encoded protein: CASSQDRAEWTQYF.

As concerns this clonotype: This may stem from a read error, because a much larger clone lies one nucleotide away. The V and J genes are TRBV3-1 and TRBJ1-1; 7 bases line up with TRBD1. The CDR3 has 14 residues. Germline trimming cut 4 bases from V and 3 bases from J; bases unmatched to any gene: 5. In germline, CDR1 is LGHDT, CDR2 YNNKEL (reference sequence). The CDR3 region is CASSPRQGHTEAFF. DNA for the CDR3: TGTGCCAGCAGCCCGAGACAGGGACACACTGAAGCTTTCTTT.

The genes are TRBV30 and TRBJ2-7; 10 nucleotides line up with TRBD1. J was trimmed by 4 bases and V by 0 bases; bases with no gene match: 6. This CDR3 region has 15 residues. Per the germline V gene, CDR1 is GTSNPN and CDR2 is SVGIG (reference sequence). The CDR3 loop reads CAWSVQDRGTYEQYF. CDR3 bases: TGTGCCTGGAGTGTACAGGACAGGGGGACATACGAGCAGTACTTC.

Notes on this clonotype: With a much larger clone just one base away, this may be a read error. The chain uses TRBV7-6 and TRBJ2-4; D is possibly TRBD1 or TRBD2 (5 bases each). The CDR3 is 17 residues long. Per the germline V gene, CDR1 is SGHVS and CDR2 is FNYEAQ. Trimming removed 2 bases at V and 1 base at J, with 15 bases between. For the CDR3, the DNA is TGTGCCAGCAGCTTACTAGTGGGAGAGGGGGCCAAAAACATTCAGTACTTC. This encodes CASSLLVGEGAKNIQYF.

The chain links TRBV5-1 to TRBJ2-7; D possibly corresponds to TRBD2 (6 bases). Deletions cut 5 bases from V and 5 bases from J, with 11 bases between. Germline V gives CDR1 SGHRS, CDR2 YFSETQ. The CDR3 runs 12 residues. The DNA of the CDR3 is TGCGCCAGCAGGGAGGGGTGGAACGAGCAGTACTTC. Its translation is CASREGWNEQYF.

This clonotype has at least ten counts. The gene calls are TRBV28 and TRBJ2-4, with TRBD2 matching 12 bases. The CDR3 extends over 17 amino acids. CDR1 is MDHEN, CDR2 SYDVKM, per germline. With V trimmed by 5 bases and J by 4 bases, 9 bases remained unmatched. Here the CDR3 DNA reads TGTGCCAGCAGTCCCCCCCTCGGACTAGCGGGGAAAAACATTCAGTACTTC. This codes for CASSPPLGLAGKNIQYF.

The sample holds many counts of this clonotype. The genes are TRBV30 and TRBJ1-3; a weak D match, TRBD1 (5 bases). V lost 2 bases to trimming and J lost 0 bases, with 8 bases between them. This CDR3 contains 14 residues. In germline, CDR1 is GTSNPN, CDR2 SVGIG (reference sequence). DNA for the CDR3: TGTGCCTGGAGTAGAGGGGACTCTGGAAACACCATATATTTT. Protein: CAWSRGDSGNTIYF.

CDR3 amino acids: CASSVGQFSYGYTF. The CDR3 DNA is TGTGCCAGCAGCGTTGGACAGTTTTCCTATGGCTACACCTTC. The rearrangement joins TRBV9 to TRBJ1-2, with D perhaps TRBD1 (6 bases). The CDR3 runs 14 residues. The V gene's germline CDR1 is SGDLS and CDR2 YYNGEE. Trimming left V 2 bases short and J 4 bases short, with 12 bases between. Full variable domain (outside the CDR3, taken from reference TRBV9 and TRBJ1-2): DSGVTQTPKHLITATGQRVTLRCSPRSGDLSVYWYQQSLDQGLQFLIQYYNGEERAKGNILERFSAQQFPDLHSELNLSSLELGDSALYFCASSVGQFSYGYTFGSGTRLTVV.

This clonotype came up many times. The chain joins TRBV5-1 to TRBJ2-6; D perhaps matches TRBD2 (5 bases). Germline V gives CDR1 SGHRS, CDR2 YFSETQ. The CDR3 covers 14 residues. V was clipped by 4 bases and J by 12 bases, with 17 bases between them. CDR3 region: CASSSTGNLGVLTF. CDR3 nucleotides: TGCGCCAGCAGCAGTACCGGGAACCTTGGCGTCCTGACTTTC.

This clonotype was picked up many times. This chain uses TRBV7-8 with TRBJ1-3, with no clear D. V shed 6 bases and J shed 0 bases, with 12 bases lying between them. Germline-derived CDR1 and CDR2 are SGHVS and FQNEAQ. The CDR3 sequence is 15 residues long. The CDR3, as DNA: TGTGCCAGCAGTTTAACACGGGTCTCTGGAAACACCATATATTTT. The encoded protein is CASSLTRVSGNTIYF.